This entry concerns a single TCR beta chain. This sample stems from a study of T-cell memory formation after mild COVID-19. Turning to the study itself: Across donors, TCR clusters were largely donor specific.

TCRdb independently ran MiXCR on the 5' RACE reads; one entry per CDR3 protein. The sample lists approximately 580,000 distinct CDR3 sequences, around 21% occurring once. The CDR3 covers 16 residues. Germline CDR1 reads DFQATT; CDR2 reads SNEGSKA (reference sequence). The V gene end was trimmed by 4 bases and the J gene end by 7 bases; junction bases not matched to a gene: 9. The source material was PBMCs or a T cell subset sorted from them (not recorded which). The gene calls are TRBV20-1 and TRBJ2-2; 13 bases are a match to TRBD2. This TCR derives from an adult woman who had mild COVID-19 (a few samples of this study predate the infection). Cell type and time point are not known. Here the CDR3 reads CSATGLAGEGGGELFF. CDR3 DNA sequence: TGCAGTGCTACAGGACTAGCGGGAGAAGGGGGCGGGGAGCTGTTTTTT.